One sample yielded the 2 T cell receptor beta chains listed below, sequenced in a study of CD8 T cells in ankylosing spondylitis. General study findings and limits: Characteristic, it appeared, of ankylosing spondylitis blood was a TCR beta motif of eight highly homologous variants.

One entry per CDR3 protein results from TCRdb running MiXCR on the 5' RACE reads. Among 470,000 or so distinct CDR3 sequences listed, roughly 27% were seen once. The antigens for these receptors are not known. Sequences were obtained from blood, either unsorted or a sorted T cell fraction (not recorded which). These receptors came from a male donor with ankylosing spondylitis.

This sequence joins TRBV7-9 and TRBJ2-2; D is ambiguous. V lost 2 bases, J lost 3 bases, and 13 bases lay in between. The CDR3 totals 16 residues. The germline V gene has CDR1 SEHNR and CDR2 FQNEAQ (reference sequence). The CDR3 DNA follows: TGTGCCAGCAGCTTAATTCCGACCGAAGACACCGGGGAGCTGTTTTTT. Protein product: CASSLIPTEDTGELFF.

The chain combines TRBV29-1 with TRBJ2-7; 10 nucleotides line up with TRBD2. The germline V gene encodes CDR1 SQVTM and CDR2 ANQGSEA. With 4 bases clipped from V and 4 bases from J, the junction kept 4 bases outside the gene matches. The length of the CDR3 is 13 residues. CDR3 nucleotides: TGCAGCGTTGTCGGTAGCGGGAGGTACGAGCAGTACTTC. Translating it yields CSVVGSGRYEQYF.